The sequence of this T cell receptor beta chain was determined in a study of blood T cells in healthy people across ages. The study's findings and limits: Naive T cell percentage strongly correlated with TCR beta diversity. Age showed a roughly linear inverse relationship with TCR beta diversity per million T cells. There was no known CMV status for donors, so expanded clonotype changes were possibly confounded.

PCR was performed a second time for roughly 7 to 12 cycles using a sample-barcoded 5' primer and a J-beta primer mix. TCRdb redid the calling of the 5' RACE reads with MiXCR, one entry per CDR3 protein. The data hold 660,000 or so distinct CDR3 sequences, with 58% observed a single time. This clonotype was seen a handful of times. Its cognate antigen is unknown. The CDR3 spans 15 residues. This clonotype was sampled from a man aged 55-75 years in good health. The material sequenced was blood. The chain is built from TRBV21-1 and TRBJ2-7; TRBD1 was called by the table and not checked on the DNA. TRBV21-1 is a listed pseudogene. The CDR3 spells CASSKANRGWHEQYF. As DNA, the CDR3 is TGTGCCAGCAGCAAAGCCAACAGGGGGTGGCACGAGCAGTACTTC.